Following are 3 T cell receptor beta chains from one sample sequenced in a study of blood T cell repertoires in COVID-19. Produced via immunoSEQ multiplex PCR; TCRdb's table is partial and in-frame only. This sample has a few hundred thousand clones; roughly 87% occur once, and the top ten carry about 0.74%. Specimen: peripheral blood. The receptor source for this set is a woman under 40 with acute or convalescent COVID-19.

The CDR3 sequence is CASSLTGAAFNEQFF. DNA for the CDR3: TGTGCCAGCAGCTTGACGGGAGCGGCCTTCAATGAGCAGTTCTTC. This chain uses TRBV5-4 with TRBJ2-1; TRBD2 might be the D (6 bases). This CDR3 contains 15 residues. Trimming took 1 base from V and 6 from J, leaving 14 bases between them. CDR1 is SGHNT, CDR2 YYREEE, per germline (reference sequence).

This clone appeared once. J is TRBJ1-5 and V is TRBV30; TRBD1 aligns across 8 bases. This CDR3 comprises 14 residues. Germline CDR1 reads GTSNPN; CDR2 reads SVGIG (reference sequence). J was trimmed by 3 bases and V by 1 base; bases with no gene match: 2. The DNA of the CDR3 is TGTGCCTGGAGTGCAGGGGGCGTCAATCAGCCCCAGCATTTT. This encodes CAWSAGGVNQPQHF.

CDR3 protein: CSVEELAGSSYNEQFF. CDR3 bases: TGCAGCGTTGAAGAACTGGCGGGAAGCTCCTACAATGAGCAGTTCTTC. This chain connects TRBV29-1 to TRBJ2-1; D is perhaps TRBD2 (6 bases). The V and J ends lost 0 bases and 0 bases respectively, with 12 bases between them. CDR3 length: 16 amino acids. Germline assignment: CDR1 SQVTM and CDR2 ANQGSEA.